The rows below give T cell receptor beta chains drawn from one sample of a study of blood T cells in healthy people across ages. TCRdb called the 5' RACE reads again in MiXCR, with one record for every CDR3 protein. The data contain about 1.6 million distinct CDR3 sequences, roughly a third of them seen just once; the ten biggest clones take up approximately 10%. Sequencing was carried out using blood. Every receptor here comes from a woman aged 30 to 39 in good health. CDR3s include the opening cysteine and the closing phenylalanine or tryptophan. The order of the fields is CDR3 length, V gene, J gene, D gene, clone size, CDR3 protein, CDR3 DNA. A D gene is named only where the DNA matches it firmly. Clone sizes are given selectively: once, few, many, or a class where the clone is expanded.

16	TRBV7-9	TRBJ1-2	.	few	CASSPLSPTVNYGYTF	TGTGCCAGCAGCCCCCTGTCGCCGACGGTTAACTATGGCTACACCTTC
11	TRBV11-2	TRBJ2-4	.	few	CASSQTIIQYF	TGTGCCAGCAGCCAGACAATTATTCAGTACTTC
14	TRBV27	TRBJ1-1	.	.	CASSPQGPDTEAFF	TGTGCCAGCAGTCCCCAGGGACCGGACACTGAAGCTTTCTTT
16	TRBV4-1	TRBJ2-7	.	many	CASSQDPIRASREQYF	TGCGCCAGCAGCCAAGATCCCATACGGGCTTCGCGTGAGCAGTACTTC
16	TRBV9	TRBJ1-1	TRBD1	once	CASSSSRSRGPTEAFF	TGTGCCAGCAGCTCCAGTAGGTCCAGGGGGCCCACTGAAGCTTTCTTT
16	TRBV27	TRBJ2-7	.	.	CASSLSAGRIRYEQYF	TGTGCCAGCAGTTTATCGGCAGGGAGGATTCGGTACGAGCAGTACTTC
15	TRBV5-1	TRBJ2-7	.	.	CASSLGQGIAYEQYF	TGCGCCAGCAGCTTGGGGCAGGGTATCGCCTACGAGCAGTACTTC
15	TRBV5-1	TRBJ2-5	.	many	CASSLGAGIQETQYF	TGTGCCAGCAGCTTAGGTGCAGGGATTCAAGAGACCCAGTACTTC
12	TRBV12-3/TRBV12-4	TRBJ2-3	.	.	CANSLSGDTQYF	TGTGCCAACAGTTTGAGCGGAGATACGCAGTATTTT
14	TRBV14	TRBJ1-5	TRBD1	.	CASSPTGGDQPQHF	TGTGCCAGCAGCCCCACAGGGGGGGATCAGCCCCAGCATTTT
13	TRBV6-2/TRBV6-3	TRBJ2-5	.	many	CASSWVSLETQYF	TGTGCCAGCAGTTGGGTTTCTCTAGAGACCCAGTACTTC
15	TRBV9	TRBJ2-3	TRBD1	.	CASSVGHRGEGTQYF	TGTGCCAGCAGCGTAGGGCACAGGGGGGAAGGTACGCAGTATTTT
17	TRBV7-2	TRBJ2-3	TRBD2	.	CASSRGLAGRSTDTQYF	TGTGCCAGCAGCCGTGGACTAGCGGGAAGAAGCACAGATACGCAGTATTTT
14	TRBV29-1	TRBJ2-1	TRBD2	few	CSVEGVRGLDEQFF	TGCAGCGTTGAAGGCGTCAGGGGACTAGATGAGCAGTTCTTC
14	TRBV7-3	TRBJ2-3	.	once	CASSLFGWTDTQYF	TGTGCCAGCAGCTTATTCGGTTGGACAGATACGCAGTATTTT
15	TRBV5-8	TRBJ2-5	TRBD2	.	CASSASGGAHQTQYF	TGTGCCAGCAGCGCAAGCGGGGGGGCGCATCAGACCCAGTACTTC
13	TRBV27	TRBJ2-1	.	.	CASSLLRQDEQFF	TGTGCCAGCAGTTTATTACGACAAGATGAGCAGTTCTTC
13	TRBV7-3	TRBJ1-2	TRBD1	.	CASSLDRGYDYTF	TGTGCCAGCAGCTTAGACAGGGGGTATGACTACACCTTC
21	TRBV20-1	TRBJ2-1	TRBD2	.	CSAREDVGAGGPGGSYNEQFF	TGCAGTGCTAGAGAAGATGTTGGAGCGGGAGGGCCGGGCGGGTCCTACAATGAGCAGTTCTTC
14	TRBV6-2/TRBV6-3	TRBJ2-7	TRBD1	few	CASSYGTGGREQYF	TGTGCCAGCAGTTACGGGACAGGGGGCCGGGAGCAGTACTTC
11	TRBV29-1	TRBJ2-1	.	few	CSVPFWDEQFF	TGCAGCGTGCCCTTTTGGGATGAGCAGTTCTTC
16	TRBV9	TRBJ1-4	.	.	CASSVNPAGMNEKLFF	TGTGCCAGCAGCGTAAACCCCGCGGGGATGAATGAAAAACTGTTTTTT
15	TRBV6-4	TRBJ1-4	.	.	CASPPPSRPNEKLFF	TGTGCCAGCCCCCCGCCCAGCAGACCCAATGAAAAACTGTTTTTT
14	TRBV5-1	TRBJ1-1	.	few	CASRAALMNTEAFF	TGCGCCAGCAGGGCCGCACTTATGAACACTGAAGCTTTCTTT
16	TRBV9	TRBJ1-1	.	few	CASSRSGTALNTEAFF	TGTGCCAGCAGCCGGAGTGGGACGGCTTTGAACACTGAAGCTTTCTTT
18	TRBV7-9	TRBJ2-6	.	many	CASSLADHLTDGANVLTF	TGTGCCAGCAGCTTAGCGGACCACTTGACAGATGGGGCCAACGTCCTGACTTTC
15	TRBV20-1	TRBJ2-3	TRBD2	few	CSARVGGSGTDTQYF	TGCAGTGCTAGAGTCGGCGGGAGTGGCACAGATACGCAGTATTTT
15	TRBV28	TRBJ2-5	TRBD1	few	CASPSPGQVGETQYF	TGTGCCAGCCCCTCTCCGGGACAGGTGGGGGAGACCCAGTACTTC
14	TRBV20-1	TRBJ2-7	TRBD1	.	CSALEITGAYEQYF	TGCAGTGCCCTAGAGATAACAGGGGCGTACGAGCAGTACTTC
13	TRBV28	TRBJ2-5	.	.	CASWLKGEETRYF	TGTGCCAGCTGGTTGAAGGGAGAAGAGACCCGGTACTTC
16	TRBV4-2	TRBJ2-7	.	many	CASSQDRNRERDEQYF	TGTGCCAGCAGCCAAGACCGGAACAGGGAGCGGGACGAGCAGTACTTC
14	TRBV20-1	TRBJ2-7	.	many	CSARAPGTGVEQYF	TGCAGTGCGCGGGCCCCCGGGACTGGGGTCGAGCAGTACTTC
14	TRBV15	TRBJ2-7	.	many	CATSRVRGNYEQYF	TGTGCCACCAGCAGAGTTCGAGGGAACTACGAGCAGTACTTC
15	TRBV27	TRBJ2-3	TRBD2	many	CASSFRLASTDTQYF	TGTGCCAGCAGTTTCAGACTAGCGTCCACAGATACGCAGTATTTT
15	TRBV5-1	TRBJ2-7	TRBD1	few	CASSSTGQGVGEQYF	TGCGCCAGCAGCTCGACTGGACAGGGTGTAGGCGAGCAGTACTTC
14	TRBV5-1	TRBJ2-7	.	many	CASSLEGTIKEQYF	TGCGCCAGCAGCTTGGAGGGCACGATTAAGGAGCAGTACTTC
17	TRBV3-1	TRBJ2-1	.	.	CASSRYRLGSSYNEQFF	TGTGCCAGCAGCCGATACCGACTGGGCAGCTCCTACAATGAGCAGTTCTTC
20	TRBV6-1	TRBJ2-7	TRBD2	.	CASSESKGPRLAGVFYEQYF	TGTGCCAGCAGTGAAAGTAAGGGTCCGAGACTAGCGGGAGTTTTCTACGAGCAGTACTTC
13	TRBV19	TRBJ2-1	.	.	CASKGGPPFEQFF	TGTGCCTCCAAGGGGGGGCCCCCATTTGAGCAGTTCTTC
14	TRBV20-1	TRBJ2-1	.	.	CSAREATVSNEQFF	TGCAGTGCTAGAGAGGCGACAGTCTCAAACGAGCAGTTCTTC
16	TRBV18	TRBJ2-7	TRBD1	few	CASSPQGTASSYEQYF	TGTGCCAGCTCACCGCAGGGGACAGCGAGCTCCTACGAGCAGTACTTC
12	TRBV7-6	TRBJ2-1	.	few	CVCGVHYNEQFF	TGTGTATGCGGGGTGCACTACAATGAGCAGTTCTTC
12	TRBV20-1	TRBJ2-1	.	few	CSASKLGDEQFF	TGCAGTGCTAGTAAACTAGGCGATGAGCAGTTCTTC
13	TRBV13	TRBJ2-5	.	few	CASSFEGLGAQYF	TGTGCCAGCAGCTTCGAGGGGCTGGGGGCCCAGTACTTC
13	TRBV12-3/TRBV12-4	TRBJ1-6	.	.	CARTGTTYSPLHF	TGTGCCCGCACCGGGACAACATATTCACCCCTCCACTTT
14	TRBV20-1	TRBJ2-2	.	.	CSAREAGRTGELFF	TGCAGTGCTAGAGAGGCGGGGAGAACCGGGGAGCTGTTTTTT
14	TRBV20-1	TRBJ2-7	.	few	CSASTQDSGAEQYF	TGCAGTGCCTCTACTCAGGACTCTGGCGCCGAGCAGTACTTC